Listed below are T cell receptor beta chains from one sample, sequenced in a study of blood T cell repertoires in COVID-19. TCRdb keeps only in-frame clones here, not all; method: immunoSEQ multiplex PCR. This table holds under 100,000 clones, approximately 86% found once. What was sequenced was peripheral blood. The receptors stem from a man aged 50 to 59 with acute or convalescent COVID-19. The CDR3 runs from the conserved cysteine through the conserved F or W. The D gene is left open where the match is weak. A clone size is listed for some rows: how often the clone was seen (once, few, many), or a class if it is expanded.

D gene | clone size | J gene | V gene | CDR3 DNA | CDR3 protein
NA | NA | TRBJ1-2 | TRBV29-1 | TGCAGCGCGACTCAGGGGCGGAGCTATGGCTACACCTTC | CSATQGRSYGYTF
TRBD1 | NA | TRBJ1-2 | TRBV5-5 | TGTGCCAGCAGCTCCACAGGGGAAGTTGGCTACACCTTC | CASSSTGEVGYTF
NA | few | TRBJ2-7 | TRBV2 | TGTGCCAGCAGCAGGGCGGCATACGAGCAGTACTTC | CASSRAAYEQYF
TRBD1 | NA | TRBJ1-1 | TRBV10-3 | TGTGCCATAAGTGGTAGGACAGGCCTCAACACTGAAGCTTTCTTT | CAISGRTGLNTEAFF
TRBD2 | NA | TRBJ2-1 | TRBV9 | TGTGCCAGCAGCGTCAGGTCTAGCGGGACGCACAATGAGCAGTTCTTC | CASSVRSSGTHNEQFF
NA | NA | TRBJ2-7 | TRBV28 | TGTGCCAGCAGTGCCTACTACTACGAGCAGTACTTC | CASSAYYYEQYF
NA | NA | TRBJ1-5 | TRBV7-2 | TGTGCCAGCCGCGGGGACGATCAGCCCCAGCATTTT | CASRGDDQPQHF
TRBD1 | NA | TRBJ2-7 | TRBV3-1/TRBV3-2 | TGTGCCAGCAGCCAAGAAGGACAGGGAAGTTCCTACGAGCAGTACTTC | CASSQEGQGSSYEQYF
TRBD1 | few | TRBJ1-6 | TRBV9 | TGTGCCAGCAGCGTAGGGGACAGGGGGAGTTCACCCCTCCACTTT | CASSVGDRGSSPLHF
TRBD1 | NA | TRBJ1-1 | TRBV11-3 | TGTGCCAGCAGCTCACAGGGGGCGAGCACTGAAGCTTTCTTT | CASSSQGASTEAFF
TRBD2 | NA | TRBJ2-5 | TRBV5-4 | TGTGCCAGCAGCGCAGCGGGGGGAGGGGAGACCCAGTACTTC | CASSAAGGGETQYF
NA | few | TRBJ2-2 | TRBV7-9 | TGTGCCAGCAGCTTAGCGGGGGGATCCCCGGAGCTGTTTTTT | CASSLAGGSPELFF